This T cell receptor beta chain was captured in a study of control samples from healthy donors and cancer patients. Clones were read by immunoSEQ multiplex PCR, and TCRdb kept only the in-frame ones, dropping some. The data show 20,000 to 25,000 clones, with 65% to 90% seen just once and approximately 30% held by the top ten. This clone is deemed medium-sized (0.01 to 0.1%). V lost 1 base and J lost 5; bases outside the gene matches: 7. CDR1 is SGHDN and CDR2 is FVKESK in the germline V gene. This CDR3 has 16 amino acids. The sequenced material came from PBMCs. This clonotype was sampled from a man aged 55-75 years with head and neck cancer. J is TRBJ1-5 and V is TRBV14; 8 nucleotides agree with TRBD1. DNA for the CDR3: TGTGCCAGCAGCCAAGCTGGAGACAGGGGTCATCAGCCCCAGCATTTT. This sequence encodes CASSQAGDRGHQPQHF. Supplemented by reference TRBV14 and TRBJ1-5, the full variable domain reads EAGVTQFPSHSVIEKGQTVTLRCDPISGHDNLYWYRRVMGKEIKFLLHFVKESKQDESGMPNNRFLAERTGGTYSTLKVQPAELEDSGVYFCASSQAGDRGHQPQHFGDGTRLSIL.